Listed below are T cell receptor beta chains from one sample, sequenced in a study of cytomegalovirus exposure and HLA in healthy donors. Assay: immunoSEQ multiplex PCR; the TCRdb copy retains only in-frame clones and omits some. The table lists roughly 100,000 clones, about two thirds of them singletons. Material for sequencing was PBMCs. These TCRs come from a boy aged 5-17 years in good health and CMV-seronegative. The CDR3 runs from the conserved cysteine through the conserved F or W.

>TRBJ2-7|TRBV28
CASSTGTSGRATYEQYF
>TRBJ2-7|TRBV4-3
CASSQGQGGWEQYF
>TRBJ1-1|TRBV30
CAWSSLRSGTEAFF
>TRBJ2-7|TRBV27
CASSPGQVATRQYF
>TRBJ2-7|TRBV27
CASSFSQGDEQYF
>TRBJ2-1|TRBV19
CASNTESGGQGYNEQFF
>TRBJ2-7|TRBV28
CASSLAGLNHEQYF
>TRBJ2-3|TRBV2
CASSVVRGRSFSDTQYF
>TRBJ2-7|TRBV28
CASRGGTGVYEQYF
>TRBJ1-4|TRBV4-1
CASSLSGQAKEKLFF
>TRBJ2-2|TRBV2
CASSKTGGTGELFF
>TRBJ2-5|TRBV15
CATSRDKGRVETQYF
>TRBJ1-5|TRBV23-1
CASSQSSGNGGNFGNQPQHF
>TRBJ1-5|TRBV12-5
CASGFQLDRAGNQPQHF
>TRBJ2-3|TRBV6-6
CASSYSTSGSMTQYF
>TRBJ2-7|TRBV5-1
CASSLWDRGSYEQYF
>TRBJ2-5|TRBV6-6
CASRPSGSGETQYF
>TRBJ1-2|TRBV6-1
CAALQGRNANYGYTF
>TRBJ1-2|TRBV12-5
CASGLVGRGIPSYGYTF
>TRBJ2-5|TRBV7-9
CASSRGIPGQGKGKTQYF
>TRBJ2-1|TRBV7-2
CASSPNSDRGRLNEQFF
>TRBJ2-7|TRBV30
CAWRVAGGLSYEQYF
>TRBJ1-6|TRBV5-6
CASSWRTATNSPLHF
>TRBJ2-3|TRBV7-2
CASSYRQGAQDTQYF
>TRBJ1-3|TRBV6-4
CASKTGGSNTIYF
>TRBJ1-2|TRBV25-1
CASRPRQGQGVRKGYTF
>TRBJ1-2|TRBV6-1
CASTLTGGRDGYTF
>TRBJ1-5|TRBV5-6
CASSTDGGNQPQHF
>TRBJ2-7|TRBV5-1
CASSLGIRSEAREYF
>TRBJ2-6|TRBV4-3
CASSQVYGSGANVLTF
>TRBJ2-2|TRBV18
CASSLQDSNTGELFF
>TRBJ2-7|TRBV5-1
CASSLGQGPYEQYF
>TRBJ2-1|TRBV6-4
CAISSGTSGGYEQFF
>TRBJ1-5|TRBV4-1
CASSQGGGSNQPQHF
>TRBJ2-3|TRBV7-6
CASSQLAGTIPDTQYF
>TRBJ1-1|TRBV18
CASSPQGIFGNTEAFF
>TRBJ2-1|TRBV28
CASTFKREQKDEQFF
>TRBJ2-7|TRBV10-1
CASSESGRIFAYEQYF
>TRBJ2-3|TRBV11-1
CASSPRLAGGQGDTQYF
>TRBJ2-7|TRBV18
CASSQTWGDEQYF